This T cell receptor beta chain was sequenced in a study of OX40 agonist ivuxolimab in advanced cancers. Study-level information: People in dose escalation had one of these cancers: hepatocellular carcinoma, melanoma, renal cell or head and neck cancer.

As concerns this clone: A read error may account for a junction end that differs from germline.

CDR1 and CDR2 (germline): SSHAT, FNYEAQ (reference sequence). The CDR3 is made up of 20 amino acids. Assay: immunoSEQ multiplex PCR; the TCRdb copy retains only in-frame clones and omits some. Of more than 60,000 clones listed, about 94% are singletons. Here the sequenced sample was CD4+ or CD8+ T cells sorted from blood, taken in a trial of the OX40 agonist ivuxolimab. The genes are TRBV7-7 and TRBJ2-1, with 14 nucleotides matching TRBD2. The receptor's source is an adult with an advanced solid tumor such as melanoma, head and neck, liver or kidney cancer. CDR3: CASSLATSGRDCRTYNEQFF. CDR3 DNA: TGTGCTAGCAGCTTAGCGACTAGCGGGAGGGATTGTAGGACCTACAATGAGCAGTTCTTC.